This T cell receptor beta chain was observed in a study of blood T cells in healthy people across ages. Next came a second PCR, run for about 6 to 12 cycles, which used a sample-barcoded 5' primer along with a J-beta primer mix. TCRdb re-called the 5' RACE reads through MiXCR, storing one row per CDR3 protein. The data show approximately 1.5 million distinct CDR3 sequences, 35% to 45% seen once. This CDR3 is built from 15 residues. From germline, CDR1 is DFQATT and CDR2 SNEGSKA (reference sequence). V was trimmed by 6 bases and J by 0 bases, leaving 17 bases between them. The sequence was obtained from a young woman in good health. The rearrangement joins TRBV20-1 to TRBJ1-2, with D possibly TRBD1 on 6 matching bases. The sequencing input was blood. CDR3 nucleotides: TGCAGTGCCCCACAGGGTAGTTCCCCTAACTATGGCTACACCTTC. Protein sequence: CSAPQGSSPNYGYTF.